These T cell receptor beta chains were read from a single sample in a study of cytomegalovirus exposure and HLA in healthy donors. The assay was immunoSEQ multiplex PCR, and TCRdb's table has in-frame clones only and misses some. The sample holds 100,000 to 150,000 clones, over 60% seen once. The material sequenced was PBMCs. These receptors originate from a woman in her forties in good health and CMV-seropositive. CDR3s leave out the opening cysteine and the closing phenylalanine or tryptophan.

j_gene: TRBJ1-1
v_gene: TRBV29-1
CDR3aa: SVRDGYTEAF

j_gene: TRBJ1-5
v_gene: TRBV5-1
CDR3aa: ASSLGQGVEQPQH

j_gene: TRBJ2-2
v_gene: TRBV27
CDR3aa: ASRRSGRVNTGELF

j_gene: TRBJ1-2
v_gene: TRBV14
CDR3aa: ASSHGQTYGYT

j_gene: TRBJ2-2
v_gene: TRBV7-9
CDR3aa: ASSFGNTGELF

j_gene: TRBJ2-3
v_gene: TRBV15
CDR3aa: ATSRGGRGSTDTQY

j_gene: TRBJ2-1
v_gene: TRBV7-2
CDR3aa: ASRPIGGYNEQF

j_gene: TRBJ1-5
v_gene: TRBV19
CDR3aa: ASRRTGGDQPQH

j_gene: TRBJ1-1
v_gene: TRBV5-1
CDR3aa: ASSLVAGMSTEAF

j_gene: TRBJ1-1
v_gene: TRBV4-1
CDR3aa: ASSQSGQGANTEAF

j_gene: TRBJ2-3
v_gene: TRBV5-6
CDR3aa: ASSLHSITDTQY

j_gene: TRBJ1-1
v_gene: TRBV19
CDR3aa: ASTETTGRTEAF

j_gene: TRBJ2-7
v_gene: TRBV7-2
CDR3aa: ASSLISAPASGYEQY

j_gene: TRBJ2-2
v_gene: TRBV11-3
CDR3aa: ASSLAGGTGELF

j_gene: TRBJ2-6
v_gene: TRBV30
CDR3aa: AWSRVPGANVLT

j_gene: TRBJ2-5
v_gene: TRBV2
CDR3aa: ASSQFLAVQETQY

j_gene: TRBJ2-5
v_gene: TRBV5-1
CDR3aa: ASSSPTRGQETQY

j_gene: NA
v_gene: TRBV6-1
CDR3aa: ASSVGDFDYEQY

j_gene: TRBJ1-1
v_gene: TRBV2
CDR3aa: ASRNDRDVTEAF

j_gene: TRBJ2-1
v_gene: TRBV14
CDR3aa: ASSQERQHEQF

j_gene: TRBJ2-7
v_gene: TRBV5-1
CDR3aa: ASSEHQGSEQY

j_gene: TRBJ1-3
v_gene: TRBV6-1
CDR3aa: ASSEGASGKGTIY

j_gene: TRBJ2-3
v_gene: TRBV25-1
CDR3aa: ASSEVTSGNTDTQY

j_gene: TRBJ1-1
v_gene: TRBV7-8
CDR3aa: ASSFLQGHGNTEAF

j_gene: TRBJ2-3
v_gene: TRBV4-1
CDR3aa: ASSPRGSGADTQY

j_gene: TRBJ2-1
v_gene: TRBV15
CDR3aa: ATSRDRAGNEQF

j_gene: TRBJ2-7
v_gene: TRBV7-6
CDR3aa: ASSLGTGVVEQY

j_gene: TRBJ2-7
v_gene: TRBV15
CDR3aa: ATRYAPGTSGTQQY

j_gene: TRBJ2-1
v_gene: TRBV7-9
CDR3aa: ASSLRGTGVDRGEQF

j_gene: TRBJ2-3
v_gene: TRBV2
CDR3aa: ASMPGGQGGTQY

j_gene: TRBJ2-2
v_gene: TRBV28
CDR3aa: ASSFFDRPNTGELF

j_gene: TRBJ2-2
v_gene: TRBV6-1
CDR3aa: ASSELAGSTGELF

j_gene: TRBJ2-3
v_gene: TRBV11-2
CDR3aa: ASSLAGAGDWADTQY

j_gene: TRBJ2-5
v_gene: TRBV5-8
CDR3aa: ASTRPWAWEQY

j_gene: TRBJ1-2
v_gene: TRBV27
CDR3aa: ASSFGQGVNYGYT

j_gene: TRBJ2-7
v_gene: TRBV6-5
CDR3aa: ASSYRGQVGGEQY

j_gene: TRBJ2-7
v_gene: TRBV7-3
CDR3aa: ASSLTQGREQY